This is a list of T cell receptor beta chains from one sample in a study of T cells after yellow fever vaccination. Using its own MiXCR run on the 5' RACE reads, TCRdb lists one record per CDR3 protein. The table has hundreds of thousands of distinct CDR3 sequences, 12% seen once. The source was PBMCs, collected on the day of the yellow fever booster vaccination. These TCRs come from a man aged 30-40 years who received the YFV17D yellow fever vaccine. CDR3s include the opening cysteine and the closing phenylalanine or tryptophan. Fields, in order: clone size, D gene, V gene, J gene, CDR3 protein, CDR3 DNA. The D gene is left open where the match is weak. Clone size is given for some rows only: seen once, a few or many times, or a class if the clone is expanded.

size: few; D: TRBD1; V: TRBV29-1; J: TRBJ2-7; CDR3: CSVPGQGVYEQYF; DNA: TGCAGCGTCCCGGGACAGGGGGTTTACGAGCAGTACTTC
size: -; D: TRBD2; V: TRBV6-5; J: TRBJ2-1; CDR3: CASSYGREGNNEQFF; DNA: TGTGCCAGCAGTTATGGGCGGGAGGGCAACAATGAGCAGTTCTTC
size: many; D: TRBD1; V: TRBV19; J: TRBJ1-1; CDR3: CASEGTGMNTEAFF; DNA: TGTGCCAGTGAAGGGACAGGGATGAACACTGAAGCTTTCTTT
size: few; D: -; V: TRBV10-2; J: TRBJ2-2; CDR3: CASSLPPGELFF; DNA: TGCGCCAGCAGCCTTCCCCCCGGGGAGCTGTTTTTT
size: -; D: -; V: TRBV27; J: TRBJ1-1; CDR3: CASRGPIGGAEAFF; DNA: TGTGCCAGCAGAGGCCCGATCGGGGGTGCTGAAGCTTTCTTT
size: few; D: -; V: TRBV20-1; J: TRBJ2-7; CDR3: CSAPGRSYEQYF; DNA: TGCAGTGCCCCGGGCAGATCCTACGAGCAGTACTTC
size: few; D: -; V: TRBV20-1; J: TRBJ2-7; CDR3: CSGLRDPSYEQYF; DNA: TGCAGTGGCCTCCGGGACCCCTCCTACGAGCAGTACTTC
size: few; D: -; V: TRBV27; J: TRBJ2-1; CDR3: CASSIIKEENEQFF; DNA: TGTGCCAGCAGTATAATAAAGGAAGAGAATGAGCAGTTCTTC
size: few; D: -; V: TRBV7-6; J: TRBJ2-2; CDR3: CASSKGREKVRLDTGELFF; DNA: TGTGCCAGCTCGAAGGGGCGGGAAAAGGTTAGGTTGGACACCGGGGAGCTGTTTTTT
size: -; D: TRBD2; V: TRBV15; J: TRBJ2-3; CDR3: CATSARTEGASGSNQNTQYF; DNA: TGTGCCACCAGCGCCCGGACGGAAGGGGCTAGCGGGAGCAACCAAAATACGCAGTATTTT
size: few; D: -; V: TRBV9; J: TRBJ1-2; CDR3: CASSASPGEANYGYTF; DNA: TGTGCCAGCAGCGCGTCCCCTGGGGAGGCTAACTATGGCTACACCTTC
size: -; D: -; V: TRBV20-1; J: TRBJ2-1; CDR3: CSAAPGSYNEQFF; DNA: TGCAGTGCGGCGCCCGGGTCTTACAATGAGCAGTTCTTC
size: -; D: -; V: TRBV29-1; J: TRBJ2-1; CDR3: CSVEILGAEKYNEQFF; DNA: TGCAGCGTTGAGATCTTGGGAGCGGAAAAGTACAATGAGCAGTTCTTC
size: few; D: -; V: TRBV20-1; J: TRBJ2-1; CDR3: CSAKDFISYNEQFF; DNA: TGCAGTGCCAAGGACTTCATCTCCTACAATGAGCAGTTCTTC
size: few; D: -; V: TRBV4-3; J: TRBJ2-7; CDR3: CASSQDARYEQYF; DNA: TGCGCCAGCAGCCAAGACGCCCGATACGAGCAGTACTTC
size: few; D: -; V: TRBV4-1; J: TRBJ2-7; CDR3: CASSPLKGGDEQYF; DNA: TGCGCCAGCAGCCCCTTGAAAGGTGGGGACGAGCAGTACTTC
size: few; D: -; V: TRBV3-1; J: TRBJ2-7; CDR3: CASSQVLGANYEQYF; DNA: TGTGCCAGCAGCCAAGTTCTCGGTGCGAACTACGAGCAGTACTTC
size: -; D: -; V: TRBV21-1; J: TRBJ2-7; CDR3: CASSKAGTVYF; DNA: TGTGCCAGCAGCAAAGCGGGCACTGTGTACTTC
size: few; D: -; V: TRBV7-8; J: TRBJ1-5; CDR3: CASSLARVRSNQPQHF; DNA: TGTGCCAGCAGCTTAGCGAGGGTCCGGAGCAATCAGCCCCAGCATTTT
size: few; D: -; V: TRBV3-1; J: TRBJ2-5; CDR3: CASSQGRLVAETQYF; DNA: TGTGCCAGCAGCCAAGGACGACTAGTTGCAGAGACCCAGTACTTC
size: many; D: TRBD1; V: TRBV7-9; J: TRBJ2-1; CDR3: CASSLAQGAYNEQFF; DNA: TGTGCCAGCAGCTTAGCACAGGGGGCCTACAATGAGCAGTTCTTC
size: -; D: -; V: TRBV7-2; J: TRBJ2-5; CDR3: CASSFPLIETQYF; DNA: TGTGCCAGCAGCTTCCCACTCATAGAGACCCAGTACTTC
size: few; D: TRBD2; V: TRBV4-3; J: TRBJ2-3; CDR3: CASSPRLAENIEQYF; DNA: TGCGCCAGCAGCCCCAGACTAGCGGAGAACATAGAGCAGTATTTT
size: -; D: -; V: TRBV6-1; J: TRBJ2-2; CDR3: CAIGELGHTGELFF; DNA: TGTGCCATCGGGGAACTCGGCCACACCGGGGAGCTGTTTTTT
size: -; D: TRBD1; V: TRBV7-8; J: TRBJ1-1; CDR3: CASSLGTGGSAFF; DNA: TGTGCCAGCAGCTTGGGGACAGGGGGATCGGCTTTCTTT
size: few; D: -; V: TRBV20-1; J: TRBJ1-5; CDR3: CSAKQRAPQHF; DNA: TGCAGTGCTAAACAACGGGCGCCCCAGCATTTT
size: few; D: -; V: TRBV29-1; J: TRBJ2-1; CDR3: CSVEAKNRGNEQFF; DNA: TGCAGCGTTGAAGCCAAAAATAGGGGCAATGAGCAGTTCTTC
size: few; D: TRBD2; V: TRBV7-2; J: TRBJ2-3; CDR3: CASSFTIGTSGDTQYF; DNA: TGTGCCAGCAGCTTCACGATTGGGACTAGCGGAGATACGCAGTATTTT
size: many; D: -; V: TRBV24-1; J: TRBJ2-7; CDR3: CATSDDLTYEQYF; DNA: TGTGCCACCAGTGATGACCTAACCTACGAGCAGTACTTC
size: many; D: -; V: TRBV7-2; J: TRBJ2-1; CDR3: CASSLPARSYNEQFF; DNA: TGTGCCAGCAGCTTACCGGCCAGATCCTACAATGAGCAGTTCTTC
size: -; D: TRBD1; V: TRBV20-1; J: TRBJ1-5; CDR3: CSARTGNSGNQPQHF; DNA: TGCAGTGCCAGGACAGGGAATTCGGGCAATCAGCCCCAGCATTTT
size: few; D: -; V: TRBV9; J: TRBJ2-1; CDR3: CASSVDPGQKLAEQFF; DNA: TGTGCCAGCAGCGTTGACCCGGGACAAAAGTTGGCTGAGCAGTTCTTC
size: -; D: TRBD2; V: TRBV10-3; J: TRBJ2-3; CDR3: CAIKASGRQGASSTDTQYF; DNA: TGTGCCATCAAAGCTAGCGGGAGGCAAGGAGCTTCTAGCACAGATACGCAGTATTTT
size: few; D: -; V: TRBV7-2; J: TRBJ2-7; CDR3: CASSSRWATSSYEQYF; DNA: TGTGCCAGCAGCTCTAGATGGGCCACCAGCTCCTACGAGCAGTACTTC
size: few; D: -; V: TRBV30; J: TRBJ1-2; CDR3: CAWSQTPGYGYTF; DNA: TGTGCCTGGAGTCAGACACCTGGCTATGGCTACACCTTC
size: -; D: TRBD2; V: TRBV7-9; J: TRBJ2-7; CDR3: CASSRTSGRPTYEQYF; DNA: TGTGCCAGCAGCCGGACTAGCGGGAGACCGACCTACGAGCAGTACTTC
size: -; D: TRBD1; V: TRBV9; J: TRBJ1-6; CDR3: CASSVGAGDSSPLHF; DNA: TGTGCCAGCAGCGTAGGGGCAGGGGACAGTTCACCCCTCCACTTT
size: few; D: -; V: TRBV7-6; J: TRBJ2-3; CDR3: CASSSSFTDTQYF; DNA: TGTGCCAGCAGCTCCAGTTTCACAGATACGCAGTATTTT
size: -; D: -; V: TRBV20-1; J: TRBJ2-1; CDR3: CSASRPGDYNEQFF; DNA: TGCAGTGCTAGTAGGCCAGGAGACTACAATGAGCAGTTCTTC
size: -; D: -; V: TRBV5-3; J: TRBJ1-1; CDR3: CARSFANPNTEAFF; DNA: TGTGCCAGAAGCTTCGCGAATCCGAACACTGAAGCTTTCTTT
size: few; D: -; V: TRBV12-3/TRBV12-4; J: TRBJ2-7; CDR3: CASSSNLGEQYF; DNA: TGTGCCAGCAGCTCCAACCTTGGGGAGCAGTACTTC
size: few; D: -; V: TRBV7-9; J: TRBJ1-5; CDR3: CASSFQGFEPQHF; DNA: TGTGCCAGCAGCTTTCAGGGGTTCGAGCCCCAGCATTTT
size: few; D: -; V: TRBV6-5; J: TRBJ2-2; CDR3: CASSYPGLTGELFF; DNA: TGTGCCAGCAGTTATCCCGGGCTAACCGGGGAGCTGTTTTTT
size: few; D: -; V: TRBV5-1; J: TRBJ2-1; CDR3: CASSPPGPPNEQFF; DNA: TGCGCCAGCAGCCCGCCGGGGCCTCCTAATGAGCAGTTCTTC
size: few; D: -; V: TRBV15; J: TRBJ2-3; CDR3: CATSILRGTDTQYF; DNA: TGTGCCACCAGCATCCTACGCGGAACAGATACGCAGTATTTT
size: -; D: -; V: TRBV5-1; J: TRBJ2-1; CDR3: CASSRGELSSYNEQFF; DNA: TGCGCCAGCAGCCGTGGGGAGTTAAGCTCCTACAATGAGCAGTTCTTC
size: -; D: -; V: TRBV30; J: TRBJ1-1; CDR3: CAWSVDMGTEAFF; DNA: TGTGCCTGGAGTGTAGACATGGGCACTGAAGCTTTCTTT
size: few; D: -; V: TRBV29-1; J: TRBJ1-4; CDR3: CSVETPTNEKLFF; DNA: TGCAGCGTTGAAACACCAACTAATGAAAAACTGTTTTTT
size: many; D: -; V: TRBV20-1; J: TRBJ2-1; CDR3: CSALNNEQFF; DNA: TGCAGTGCTCTTAACAATGAGCAGTTCTTC
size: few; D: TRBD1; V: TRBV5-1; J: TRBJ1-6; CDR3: CASSDDRGYSPLHF; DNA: TGCGCCAGCAGCGATGACAGGGGTTATTCACCCCTCCACTTT